This T cell receptor beta chain appears in the sequencing data of a study of blood T cells in healthy people across ages. A word on this clonotype: The junction and the germline gene differ at one end; a read error may be behind it.

Germline values: CDR1 SNHLY, CDR2 FYNNEI. The CDR3 runs to 11 residues. A J-beta primer mix and a sample-barcoded 5' primer were used in a second PCR of roughly 6 to 11 cycles. TCRdb recomputed calls from the 5' RACE reads with MiXCR, one row per CDR3 protein. Here the sample spans about 690,000 distinct CDR3 sequences, less than 45% being singletons. The rearrangement links TRBV2 to TRBJ2-4; the D gene is possibly TRBD2 (6 bases). This clonotype was sampled from an elderly man in good health. The sequenced sample consisted of blood. For the CDR3, the DNA is TGTGCCGGCAGTATGACTAGTACGCAGTACTTC. As protein: CAGSMTSTQYF.